These T cell receptor beta chains were read from a single sample in a study of T cells in Graves' hyperthyroidism and ophthalmopathy. TCRdb reprocessed the multiplex PCR reads with MiXCR, giving one entry per CDR3 protein. The sample lists 500,000 to 750,000 distinct CDR3 sequences; approximately 15% were seen once. Sequenced material: blood. These receptors were obtained from a young woman with Graves' hyperthyroidism. The CDR3 runs from the conserved cysteine through the conserved F or W. D genes are given only for firm matches. Clone size is given for some rows only: seen once, a few or many times, or a class if the clone is expanded.

J,V,size,D,DNA,CDR3
TRBJ1-6,TRBV12-3/TRBV12-4,.,.,TGTGCCAGCAGTTTTGACAGGAACTCACCCCTCCACTTT,CASSFDRNSPLHF
TRBJ1-2,TRBV30,many,.,TGTGCCTGGAGTCTAGATTCACGGGGCTATGGCTACACCTTC,CAWSLDSRGYGYTF
TRBJ2-5,TRBV5-4,.,.,TGTGCCAGCAGCTTGAAGGGGCAAGAGACCCAGTACTTC,CASSLKGQETQYF
TRBJ1-2,TRBV2,few,.,TGTACCAGCAGTGTTGGCCGGCCCTATGGCTACACCTTC,CTSSVGRPYGYTF
TRBJ2-7,TRBV27,.,.,TGTGCCAGCAGTTTATCGGGCTTTAGAACGGACTACGAGCAGTACTTC,CASSLSGFRTDYEQYF
TRBJ2-1,TRBV2,many,TRBD1,TGTGCCACCCCTCCGTCCAGGGACAGGGCCATAAATGAGCAGTTCTTC,CATPPSRDRAINEQFF
TRBJ2-1,TRBV27,many,TRBD1,TGTGCCAGCAGTCCCTCCGGGACAGGGAGGGGAGAGCAGTTCTTC,CASSPSGTGRGEQFF
TRBJ1-1,TRBV18,many,.,TGTGCCAGCTCACCACTACGGGGGGACACTGAAGCTTTCTTT,CASSPLRGDTEAFF
TRBJ2-2,TRBV6-1,few,.,TGTGCCAGCAGCGATGGGGCAGGCATTGCGGGAAGGGAGCTGTTTTTT,CASSDGAGIAGRELFF
TRBJ2-6,TRBV5-1,.,TRBD2,TGCGCCAGCAGCTCTCTAGCGGGAGGGTCCTCTGGGGCCAACGTCCTGACTTTC,CASSSLAGGSSGANVLTF
TRBJ1-1,TRBV5-1,many,TRBD1,TGCGCCAGCAGCCCACAGGGGGCGCATTCTGAAGCTTTCTTT,CASSPQGAHSEAFF
TRBJ2-3,TRBV7-3,many,TRBD2,TGTGCCAGCAGCCCCAGCCTAGCGGGAGGGCCGGTTACGCAGTATTTT,CASSPSLAGGPVTQYF
TRBJ2-2,TRBV7-2,few,TRBD1,TGTGCCAGCAGCTTTTTTAAGACAGGGCGCACCGGGGAGCTGTTTTTT,CASSFFKTGRTGELFF
TRBJ2-1,TRBV2,many,TRBD2,TGTGCCAGCAGTAGACTAGCGGGGGCGGGTGAGCAGTTCTTC,CASSRLAGAGEQFF
TRBJ2-1,TRBV20-1,many,.,TGCAGTGCGGGGGAGGCTAGCTCCTACAATGAGCAGTTCTTC,CSAGEASSYNEQFF
TRBJ2-1,TRBV4-1,few,.,TGCGCCAGCAGCGAACGGGCTAACAATGAGCAGTTCTTC,CASSERANNEQFF
TRBJ2-3,TRBV30,.,TRBD2,TGTGCCTGGAATAAACTAGCGGGAGAATCAGATACGCAGTATTTT,CAWNKLAGESDTQYF
TRBJ2-7,TRBV27,once,.,TGTGCCAGCAGTCCGACAGCTACCTGCGAGCAGTACTTC,CASSPTATCEQYF
TRBJ2-1,TRBV20-1,.,TRBD2,TGCAGTGCTAGGTATCTAGCGGGGTACAATGAGCAGTTCTTC,CSARYLAGYNEQFF
TRBJ2-3,TRBV10-2,.,TRBD2,TGCGCCAGCGCCCCCCGGGGCGGGAGGGCCTCAGATACGCAGTATTTT,CASAPRGGRASDTQYF
TRBJ2-3,TRBV5-1,many,.,TGCGCCAGCAGCTTCGAACAGTTCACAGATACGCAGTATTTT,CASSFEQFTDTQYF
TRBJ2-1,TRBV7-6,many,TRBD2,TGTGCCAGCAGCTTAGCGCATGGCGGGAGCTCCTACAATGAGCAGTTCTTC,CASSLAHGGSSYNEQFF
TRBJ2-5,TRBV20-1,many,TRBD2,TGCAGTGCTAGAGCGGGAGGATACGAGACCCAGTACTTC,CSARAGGYETQYF
TRBJ2-1,TRBV20-1,many,TRBD2,TGCAGTGCTAGAGACTTAGCGGGAGGGCACAATGAGCAGTTCTTC,CSARDLAGGHNEQFF
TRBJ2-1,TRBV24-1,.,TRBD2,TGTGCCACCAGTGACCGTACTGGACTAGGTCGCAATGAGCAGTTCTTC,CATSDRTGLGRNEQFF
TRBJ2-7,TRBV29-1,many,TRBD1,TGCAGCGTTGGGGCCAGGGGGTTTTACGAGCAGTACTTC,CSVGARGFYEQYF
TRBJ1-1,TRBV20-1,many,.,TGCAGTGCTAGACCAAGGACAGTTGCTACTGAAGCTTTCTTT,CSARPRTVATEAFF
TRBJ2-1,TRBV24-1,.,TRBD2,TGTGCCACCTCTGGTCCCGCGGGACTAGGATCTTACAATGAGCAGTTCTTC,CATSGPAGLGSYNEQFF
TRBJ2-1,TRBV4-2,.,.,TGTGCCAGCAGCCAAGGGGCTGATGAGCAGTTCTTC,CASSQGADEQFF
TRBJ2-2,TRBV28,many,.,TGTGCCAGCAGTTTTTTACAGGGGGGGACCGGGGAGCTGTTTTTT,CASSFLQGGTGELFF
TRBJ2-3,TRBV6-1,many,TRBD2,TGTGCCAGCAGTAGGCGGGAGAGCACAGATACGCAGTATTTT,CASSRRESTDTQYF
TRBJ2-1,TRBV11-2,many,TRBD1,TGTGCCAGCAGCTTAGGTCGACAGGGCTCCTACAATGAGCAGTTCTTC,CASSLGRQGSYNEQFF